This TCR beta chain comes out of a study of response to subunit inactivated influenza vaccine. Notes on the study in general: Authors suggested seasonal influenza vaccinations each recruit few new T cells.

The germline CDR1 and CDR2 sequences are MDHEN and SYDVKM. This CDR3 spans 14 amino acids. V lost 6 bases and J lost 2, with 12 bases in between. This clonotype was observed a few times. What it binds is unknown. TCRdb re-called the RT-PCR reads with MiXCR, one entry per CDR3 protein. This repertoire shows roughly 570,000 distinct CDR3 sequences, 14% found once; its top ten account for 11%. The input for sequencing was PBMCs from blood, taken 11 to 12 days after vaccination. The receptor's source is a man between 50 and 59 years old who received an inactivated influenza vaccine. The rearrangement links TRBV28 to TRBJ2-3; D might be TRBD1 (6 bases). CDR3 region: CASRLDRNTDTQYF. In DNA, the CDR3 is TGTGCCAGCAGATTGGACAGAAACACAGATACGCAGTATTTT.